The 29 T cell receptor beta chains presented below share a single source sample, sequenced in a study of STAT3 mutations in large granular lymphocyte leukemia. Notes on the study in general: In T-cell large granular lymphocyte leukemia, about half of patients showed multiple immunodominant subclonotypes.

Antigens for these TCRs are unknown. Sequencing used immunoSEQ multiplex PCR; TCRdb keeps in-frame clones, though not all of them. This table has several thousand clones, around 74% appearing once. Sample: peripheral blood mononuclear cells. Receptors were obtained from a middle-aged woman with T-cell large granular lymphocyte leukemia. Some clones in this sample may be carry-over from other donors' samples.

The rearrangement links TRBV19 to TRBJ1-5, with 7 bases matching TRBD1. The ends lost 1 base at V and 7 bases at J; junction bases unmatched: 7. Germline values: CDR1 LNHDA, CDR2 SQIVND (reference sequence). This CDR3 comprises 15 residues. The DNA of the CDR3 is TGTGCCAGTAGTATAGCGGACAGGCTCGGACAGCCCCAGCATTTT. Protein sequence: CASSIADRLGQPQHF.

V and J are TRBV30 and TRBJ2-7; the D gene is possibly TRBD2 (5 bases). The CDR3 is 13 residues long. Trimming took 2 bases from V and 8 from J, leaving 16 bases between them. Germline lookup yields CDR1 GTSNPN and CDR2 SVGIG (reference sequence). CDR3 bases: TGTGCCTGGAGTCCTCCACCGGGGTGGAAGCAGTACTTC. Its protein is CAWSPPPGWKQYF.

The J gene is TRBJ1-1, the V gene TRBV30; D is unresolved. This CDR3 has 10 residues. V lost 2 bases and J 7 bases, leaving 5 bases between the germline ends. Germline CDR1 GTSNPN, CDR2 SVGIG (reference sequence). The CDR3 reads CAWSPREAFF. Here the CDR3 DNA reads TGTGCCTGGAGTCCCCGTGAAGCTTTCTTT.

The rearrangement joins TRBV5-1 to TRBJ2-7; 10 nucleotides line up with TRBD1. The trim removed 4 bases at V and 2 bases at J, leaving 3 bases unmatched. This CDR3 has 14 residues. Germline CDR1 and CDR2: SGHRS and YFSETQ. The CDR3 DNA follows: TGCGCCAGCAGCACGGGACAGGGGACCTACGAGCAGTACTTC. This codes for CASSTGQGTYEQYF.

V and J are TRBV5-1 and TRBJ2-7, with 13 bases fitting TRBD2. V was clipped by 0 bases and J by 3 bases; unmatched bases: 3. The CDR3 is 16 residues long. CDR1 and CDR2 (germline): SGHRS, YFSETQ. The CDR3, as DNA: TGCGCCAGCAGCTTGGTCGGACTAGCGGGAGTCTACGAGCAGTACTTC. This sequence encodes CASSLVGLAGVYEQYF.

This clone was seen a single time. The V and J genes are TRBV5-1 and TRBJ2-5; the D gene is possibly TRBD1 (5 bases). V was clipped by 4 bases and J by 1 base, with 11 bases between them. The CDR3 sequence is 14 residues long. Germline-derived CDR1 and CDR2 are SGHRS and YFSETQ. CDR3 in amino acids: CASSRDSSQETQYF. In DNA form, the CDR3 reads TGCGCCAGCAGCAGAGACAGCTCCCAAGAGACCCAGTACTTC.

Here the CDR3 DNA reads TGCGCCAGCAGCGTCGGACAGGGGGCGGGTGGCTACACCTTC. Protein: CASSVGQGAGGYTF. The J gene is TRBJ1-2, the V gene TRBV5-1; 11 positions agree with TRBD1. The CDR3 contains 14 residues. V trimming: 4 bases; J trimming: 7 bases; junction bases outside the gene matches: 6. CDR1 is SGHRS, CDR2 YFSETQ, per germline.

V gene TRBV7-3 combines with J gene TRBJ1-2, with D uncertain. V was clipped by 5 bases and J by 3 bases, with 13 bases between them. Germline assignment: CDR1 SGHTA and CDR2 FQGTGA. The CDR3 totals 14 residues. The CDR3 bases are TGTGCCAGCAGCCAAGGGTCCGCTGACTATGGCTACACCTTC. Amino acid sequence: CASSQGSADYGYTF.

The rearrangement uses TRBV18 and TRBJ2-4, with D possibly being TRBD1 or TRBD2 (6 bases each). The V gene lost 1 base and the J gene lost 1 base, with 17 bases spanning the gap. The CDR3 contains 18 residues. The V gene's germline CDR1 is KGHSH and CDR2 LQKENI. This chain's CDR3 is CASSPRGAKSAAKNIQYF. CDR3 sequence (DNA): TGTGCCAGCTCACCACGGGGGGCCAAGTCGGCGGCCAAAAACATTCAGTACTTC.

This CDR3 reads CASSLDNYGYTF. The CDR3 bases are TGCGCCAGCAGCTTGGATAACTATGGCTACACCTTC. The V and J genes are TRBV5-1 and TRBJ1-2; D not certain. V lost 0 bases, J lost 1 base, and 1 base lay in between. Germline V lookup: CDR1 SGHRS, CDR2 YFSETQ. This CDR3 is 12 amino acids long. The variable domain in full, with the rest retrieved from reference TRBV5-1 and TRBJ1-2, is KAGVTQTPRYLIKTRGQQVTLSCSPISGHRSVSWYQQTPGQGLQFLFEYFSETQRNKGNFPGRFSGRQFSNSRSEMNVSTLELGDSALYLCASSLDNYGYTFGSGTRLTVV.

The chain couples TRBV9 to TRBJ2-5, with D perhaps matching TRBD1 (6 bases). The V end lost 0 bases, the J end lost 5 bases, and 11 bases lay between the germline ends. Germline CDR1 SGDLS, CDR2 YYNGEE. This CDR3 is built from 14 residues. For the CDR3, the DNA is TGTGCCAGCAGCGTAGATCAGGGGTGGGAGACCCAGTACTTC. Its protein is CASSVDQGWETQYF. The full variable domain, with the rest looked up from reference TRBV9 and TRBJ2-5, is DSGVTQTPKHLITATGQRVTLRCSPRSGDLSVYWYQQSLDQGLQFLIQYYNGEERAKGNILERFSAQQFPDLHSELNLSSLELGDSALYFCASSVDQGWETQYFGPGTRLLVL.

This clone came up a few times. The CDR3 coding sequence is TGTGCCTGGAGCCCAACAGGGGGCGGCGAGACCCAGTACTTC. Amino acid sequence: CAWSPTGGGETQYF. The J gene is TRBJ2-5, the V gene TRBV30; the match to TRBD1 covers 9 bases. Trimming at V came to 3 bases and at J to 5 bases, leaving 7 bases not matched to a gene. The CDR3 loop spans 14 amino acids. CDR1 GTSNPN and CDR2 SVGIG come from the germline V gene (reference sequence). Full variable domain (outside the CDR3, taken from reference TRBV30 and TRBJ2-5): SQTIHQWPATLVQPVGSPLSLECTVEGTSNPNLYWYRQAAGRGLQLLFYSVGIGQISSEVPQNLSASRPQDRQFILSSKKLLLSDSGFYLCAWSPTGGGETQYFGPGTRLLVL.

V is TRBV5-1 and J is TRBJ1-1; 8 bases are a match to TRBD1. From germline, CDR1 is SGHRS and CDR2 YFSETQ. The CDR3 extends over 15 amino acids. Trimming cost V 4 bases and J 5 bases; bases outside gene matches: 10. DNA for the CDR3: TGCGCCAGCAGCACCCGGACAGGGCCAGGGACTGAAGCTTTCTTT. Translation: CASSTRTGPGTEAFF.

A few counts support this clone. The V gene is TRBV5-1, the J gene TRBJ2-7; perhaps TRBD1 as D (6 bases). V dropped 0 bases and J dropped 6 bases, with 13 bases sitting between them. The CDR3 is made up of 14 amino acids. The germline V gene encodes CDR1 SGHRS and CDR2 YFSETQ. The CDR3 region is CASSLGETGSEQYV. Written as DNA, the CDR3 is TGCGCCAGCAGCTTGGGGGAAACAGGGAGCGAGCAGTACGTC.

The V call is TRBV6-5, the J call TRBJ1-1; 10 positions match TRBD1. The CDR3 runs to 15 residues. V dropped 6 bases and J dropped 5; count of bases not matched to a gene: 9. Germline V CDR1 and CDR2: MNHEY, SVGAGI. The CDR3 DNA reads as TGTGCCAGCAGACCCGACAGGGGGCGCGGGACTGAAGCTTTCTTT. This translates into CASRPDRGRGTEAFF.

CDR3 protein: CASSLRGIDIQYF. CDR3 DNA: TGTGCCAGCAGCTTACGAGGGATTGACATTCAGTACTTC. The rearrangement joins TRBV13 to TRBJ2-4, with D tentatively TRBD2 (5 bases). Germline CDR1 is PRHDT and CDR2 is FYEKMQ (reference sequence). V was shortened by 2 bases and J by 8 bases, with 10 bases between the two germline ends. The CDR3 spans 13 residues.

The CDR3 DNA follows: TGTGCCAGCTCACCAGGGTCCCGCAATCAGCCCCAGCATTTT. Protein sequence: CASSPGSRNQPQHF. The chain is built from TRBV18 and TRBJ1-5, with D unclear. The V and J ends lost 2 bases and 2 bases respectively, with 7 bases between them. Per germline, CDR1 KGHSH and CDR2 LQKENI. This CDR3 has 14 residues. Looking up the rest from reference TRBV18 and TRBJ1-5 gives the full variable domain: NAGVMQNPRHLVRRRGQEARLRCSPMKGHSHVYWYRQLPEEGLKFMVYLQKENIIDESGMPKERFSAEFPKEGPSILRIQQVVRGDSAAYFCASSPGSRNQPQHFGDGTRLSIL.

V is TRBV5-4 and J is TRBJ1-1; perhaps TRBD1 as D (6 bases). CDR1 and CDR2 (germline): SGHNT, YYREEE (reference sequence). The CDR3 extends over 16 amino acids. The V end lost 2 bases, the J end lost 0 bases, and 14 bases lay between the germline ends. CDR3 amino acids: CASSLGQGRVNTEAFF. DNA of the CDR3: TGTGCCAGCAGCTTAGGGCAGGGGCGGGTGAACACTGAAGCTTTCTTT.

The chain employs TRBV18 and TRBJ1-2, with 7 positions matching TRBD1. J gave up 6 bases and V 2 bases, and 9 bases lay outside the gene matches. This CDR3 is 15 amino acids long. Per germline, CDR1 KGHSH and CDR2 LQKENI. In nucleotides, the CDR3 is TGTGCCAGCTCACCAACAGGGGAGTGGGTCGATGGCTACACCTTC. This encodes CASSPTGEWVDGYTF.

This clone has a handful of counts. The chain uses TRBV4-1 and TRBJ1-6; maybe TRBD1 (5 bases). The CDR3 runs 19 residues. V shed 4 bases and J shed 5 bases, with 24 bases lying between them. Germline CDR1 and CDR2: MGHRA and YSYEKL. Written as DNA, the CDR3 is TGCGCCAGCAGCCTCTCCTATTTTGGGGCGGTGAGTAATAATTCACCCCTCCACTTT. Protein sequence: CASSLSYFGAVSNNSPLHF.

This clone has only one observation. This chain joins TRBV5-1 and TRBJ2-7, with D possibly TRBD1 on 6 matching bases. V lost 4 bases and J lost 5, with 16 bases in between. The germline V gene has CDR1 SGHRS and CDR2 YFSETQ. The length of the CDR3 is 14 residues. This CDR3 reads CASSASTGFNEQYF. CDR3 in DNA: TGCGCCAGCAGCGCTTCTACAGGGTTCAACGAGCAGTACTTC.

J is TRBJ1-2 and V is TRBV6-5, with a possible D match to TRBD1 (6 bases). The CDR3 length is 12 residues. Per germline, CDR1 MNHEY and CDR2 SVGAGI. V was shortened by 6 bases and J by 8 bases, with 13 bases between the two germline ends. The CDR3 region is CASRRQDGGYTF. The DNA for the CDR3 is TGTGCCAGCAGGCGACAGGATGGCGGCTACACCTTC.

The genes are TRBV4-2 and TRBJ1-2, with D possibly matching TRBD1 (5 bases). CDR1 and CDR2 from the germline V gene are LGHNA and YNFKEQ. The germline V and J ends were trimmed by 0 bases and 0 bases, with 11 bases remaining between them. The CDR3 sequence is 16 residues long. CDR3 in amino acids: CASSQEGRETNYGYTF. CDR3 in DNA: TGTGCCAGCAGCCAAGAGGGACGGGAGACTAACTATGGCTACACCTTC.

The chain joins TRBV5-4 to TRBJ1-4, with unresolved D. With 0 bases removed from V and 10 bases from J, the gap between germline ends came to 10 bases. CDR1 and CDR2 from the germline V gene are SGHNT and YYREEE (reference sequence). The CDR3 contains 13 residues. The CDR3 DNA follows: TGTGCCAGCAGCTTGGATGGGCCTGGAAAACTGTTTTTT. Amino acids: CASSLDGPGKLFF.

This clone has only a few counts. V is TRBV30 and J is TRBJ2-7, with no clear D. The CDR3 is made up of 10 amino acids. V was pared by 5 bases and J by 2 bases, with 4 bases between. Germline values: CDR1 GTSNPN, CDR2 SVGIG (reference sequence). CDR3 sequence: CAWGTYEQYF. In DNA form, the CDR3 reads TGTGCCTGGGGGACCTACGAGCAGTACTTC.

This clone was observed once. This chain uses TRBV5-6 with TRBJ2-7, with 9 positions matching TRBD1. Germline CDR1 SGHDT, CDR2 YYEEEE. V was pared by 0 bases and J by 2 bases, with 0 bases of the junction left unmatched. The CDR3 runs to 14 residues. Here the CDR3 reads CASSLGQGAYEQYV. The CDR3 DNA reads as TGTGCCAGCAGCTTGGGACAGGGGGCCTACGAGCAGTACGTC.

The chain has TRBV18 and TRBJ1-4, with 8 bases aligning to TRBD1. Per the germline V gene, CDR1 is KGHSH and CDR2 is LQKENI. J was trimmed by 4 bases and V by 1 base; bases with no gene match: 2. This CDR3 contains 15 residues. The CDR3 here is CASSPLGQGNEKLFF. The DNA of the CDR3 is TGTGCCAGCTCACCACTAGGACAGGGTAATGAAAAACTGTTTTTT.

The V and J genes are TRBV6-5 and TRBJ2-7; TRBD1 matches at 10 bases. Trimming took 1 base from V and 3 from J; bases not matched to a gene: 3. This CDR3 has 15 residues. The germline gives CDR1 MNHEY, CDR2 SVGAGI. CDR3 DNA: TGTGCCAGCAGTTACTTGGACAGGGGGGGCTACGAGCAGTACTTC. Translating it yields CASSYLDRGGYEQYF.

Only one count was recorded for this clone. The rearrangement uses TRBV27 and TRBJ1-2; D remains ambiguous. Germline CDR1 reads MNHEY; CDR2 reads SMNVEV (reference sequence). The CDR3 spans 11 residues. V shed 6 bases and J shed 4 bases, with 6 bases lying between them. CDR3 DNA: TGTGCCAGCAGGGGCTTCTATGGCTACACCTTC. This translates into CASRGFYGYTF.